These 25 T cell receptor beta chains originate from one sample sequenced in a study of cytomegalovirus exposure and HLA in healthy donors. The PCR had 60 Vbeta and 13 Jbeta primers. Data came from immunoSEQ multiplex PCR; TCRdb stores just in-frame clones and leaves some out. The sample yields roughly 160,000 clones, roughly 84% seen once. Sequenced material: PBMCs. These TCRs come from a man aged 25 to 40 in good health and CMV-seropositive.

The chain employs TRBV27 and TRBJ1-5; 8 nucleotides match TRBD1. This CDR3 comprises 13 residues. V shed 8 bases and J 9 bases; nucleotides not matched to a gene: 9. Germline-derived CDR1 and CDR2 are MNHEY and SMNVEV (reference sequence). CDR3 protein: CASSDRGHGPQHF. CDR3 bases: TGTGCCAGCTCAGACAGGGGCCATGGGCCCCAGCATTTT.

This chain connects TRBV28 to TRBJ2-7; 7 nucleotides align to TRBD1. J gave up 0 bases and V 6 bases, and 8 bases lay outside the gene matches. Germline-derived CDR1 and CDR2 are MDHEN and SYDVKM. The CDR3 covers 15 residues. This CDR3 is CASRGKQGSSYEQYF. For the CDR3, the DNA is TGTGCCAGCAGGGGGAAACAGGGGTCCTCCTACGAGCAGTACTTC.

The chain is built from TRBV4-1 and TRBJ2-3; 14 nucleotides align to TRBD2. The CDR3 extends over 14 amino acids. V was pared by 10 bases and J by 8 bases, with 8 bases of the junction left unmatched. CDR1 is MGHRA, CDR2 YSYEKL, per germline. The CDR3 coding sequence is TGCGCCACCGCGGGACTAGCGGGAGTAGGTACGCAGTATTTT. Protein: CATAGLAGVGTQYF.

This clone has a handful of counts. This chain connects TRBV7-9 to TRBJ2-1; possible D gene TRBD2, 6 bases. CDR1 SEHNR and CDR2 FQNEAQ come from the germline V gene (reference sequence). The CDR3 has 13 amino acids. Trimming pared 2 bases from V and 8 bases from J, leaving 10 bases between. The DNA of the CDR3 is TGTGCCAGCAGCTTAACTAGCAACCATGAGCAGTTCTTC. Protein product: CASSLTSNHEQFF.

The chain uses TRBV13 and TRBJ2-3; TRBD2 agrees at 7 bases. J was trimmed by 0 bases and V by 0 bases; bases with no gene match: 6. The CDR3 length is 17 residues. The germline CDR1 and CDR2 sequences are PRHDT and FYEKMQ (reference sequence). CDR3 nucleotides: TGTGCCAGCAGCTTAGGAGGGAGGGCCCGAAGCACAGATACGCAGTATTTT. It yields the protein CASSLGGRARSTDTQYF.

The J gene is TRBJ2-5, the V gene TRBV19, with 11 bases that match TRBD1. Trimming at V came to 3 bases and at J to 3 bases, leaving 3 bases not matched to a gene. The CDR3 has 15 residues. Germline-derived CDR1 and CDR2 are LNHDA and SQIVND (reference sequence). The CDR3 DNA is TGTGCCAGTAGTATTCGGGGACAGGGGGAAGAGACCCAGTACTTC. It codes for CASSIRGQGEETQYF.

The chain joins TRBV5-1 to TRBJ2-3, with 10 bases lining up with TRBD2. The CDR3 length is 15 residues. Germline V lookup: CDR1 SGHRS, CDR2 YFSETQ. Trimming cost V 3 bases and J 4 bases; bases outside gene matches: 5. The DNA of the CDR3 is TGCGCCAGCAGCTATACTAGCGGGAATGCAGATACGCAGTATTTT. Its translation: CASSYTSGNADTQYF.

On this clone itself: At one boundary the junction diverges from the germline segment, which might be a read error. V is TRBV7-9 and J is TRBJ2-2; D perhaps matches TRBD2 (6 bases). The CDR3 is made up of 18 amino acids. Germline V CDR1 and CDR2: SEHNR, FQNEAQ (reference sequence). The CDR3 sequence is CSSSPLGLGPGGTGELFF. Here the CDR3 DNA reads TGTTCCAGCAGCCCCCTGGGTTTAGGACCCGGGGGCACCGGGGAGCTGTTTTTT.

The table lists this clone with a count of one. Germline and junction disagree at one end, which may indicate a read error. The chain has TRBV7-9 and TRBJ1-1, with 11 bases that match TRBD1. Germline V gene data show CDR1 as SEHNR and CDR2 as FQNEAQ (reference sequence). The CDR3 totals 16 residues. The CDR3 spells CSSSQGQGGWNTEAFF. CDR3 DNA: TGTTCCAGCAGCCAGGGACAGGGGGGTTGGAACACTGAAGCTTTCTTT.

The chain has TRBV9 and TRBJ2-1; D may be TRBD2 (5 bases). The CDR3 spans 15 residues. Germline V gene sequence: CDR1 SGDLS, CDR2 YYNGEE. V lost 2 bases, J lost 9 bases, and 18 bases lay in between. The CDR3 nucleotides read TGTGCCAGCAGCGTGTCCCTCCCAAGAGAGGGTGAGCAGTTCTTC. Protein product: CASSVSLPREGEQFF.

This chain connects TRBV6-1 to TRBJ2-3, with a tentative D call TRBD2 (6 bases). Per germline, CDR1 MNHNS and CDR2 SASEGT. Trimming removed 1 base from V and 5 bases from J, with 13 bases in between. This CDR3 region has 15 residues. CDR3: CASSEVVGGIDTQYF. The CDR3 coding sequence is TGTGCCAGCAGTGAAGTGGTGGGGGGAATAGATACGCAGTATTTT.

This sequence joins TRBV19 and TRBJ1-2; the D gene is possibly TRBD1 (5 bases). V was pared by 5 bases and J by 8 bases, with 18 bases between. Germline lookup yields CDR1 LNHDA and CDR2 SQIVND (reference sequence). The CDR3 totals 14 residues. CDR3 nucleotides: TGTGCCAGTAGTGGCAGGGTCGAGGTGGGAGGCTACACCTTC. It codes for CASSGRVEVGGYTF.

This rearrangement joins TRBV5-8 to TRBJ2-5; D is unclear. V dropped 9 bases and J dropped 2 bases, with 14 bases sitting between them. The CDR3 length is 13 residues. Looked up from germline, CDR1 is SGHTS and CDR2 is YDEGEE. Here the CDR3 reads CATLRVLQETQYF. The CDR3 nucleotides read TGTGCCACCCTCCGGGTCCTACAAGAGACCCAGTACTTC.

The chain carries TRBV11-3 and TRBJ2-1; 7 bases fit TRBD2. CDR3 length: 13 residues. From germline, CDR1 is SGHNT and CDR2 YENEEA. Unmatched junction bases numbered 5, after V lost 5 bases and J lost 7 bases. In DNA form, the CDR3 reads TGTGCCAGCAGCAGCGGGAAGGGGAATGAGCAGTTCTTC. It encodes CASSSGKGNEQFF.

This chain uses TRBV10-1 with TRBJ2-1; 10 bases map to TRBD2. Trimming at V came to 5 bases and at J to 9 bases, leaving 7 bases not matched to a gene. The germline V gene has CDR1 WNHNN and CDR2 SYGVQD (reference sequence). The length of the CDR3 is 14 residues. Written as DNA, the CDR3 is TGCGCCAGCAGTCTACGGACTAGCGGCGGTGAGCAGTTCTTC. Translated, it gives CASSLRTSGGEQFF.

The rearrangement joins TRBV6-5 to TRBJ2-5, with TRBD2 matching over 8 bases. Per germline, CDR1 MNHEY and CDR2 SVGAGI. After removal of 6 bases from V and 0 bases from J, the junction contained 6 bases not matched to a gene. The CDR3 has 15 residues. The CDR3 spells CASRNSGKYQETQYF. The CDR3 coding sequence is TGTGCCAGCAGGAATAGCGGGAAGTACCAAGAGACCCAGTACTTC.

As regards this clone: The same CDR3 arises from other DNA sequences in this sample as well. This chain links TRBV2 with TRBJ1-2; 9 positions agree with TRBD1. The V gene end was trimmed by 6 bases and the J gene end by 2 bases; junction bases not matched to a gene: 7. The CDR3 sequence is 15 residues long. CDR1 is SNHLY, CDR2 FYNNEI, per germline. The CDR3 is CASRLGTGRNYGYTF. As DNA, the CDR3 is TGTGCCAGCAGACTCGGGACAGGGCGGAACTATGGCTACACCTTC.

In this sample, this clone turned up once. The chain carries TRBV6-5 and TRBJ1-2, with 7 positions matching TRBD1. V lost 6 bases and J lost 8; bases outside the gene matches: 6. CDR1 is MNHEY, CDR2 SVGAGI, per germline. The CDR3 covers 12 residues. The CDR3 region has the DNA TGTGCCAGCAGCTACAGGGGATCAGGCTACACCTTC. Its translation is CASSYRGSGYTF.

This clone was observed once. V usage is TRBV10-1 and J usage is TRBJ2-2, with 8 bases aligning to TRBD2. After removal of 6 bases from V and 5 bases from J, the junction contained 8 bases not matched to a gene. In germline, CDR1 is WNHNN, CDR2 SYGVQD (reference sequence). The CDR3 contains 15 residues. The CDR3 loop reads CASSPSGSGTGELFF. The CDR3 DNA reads as TGCGCCAGCAGCCCAAGCGGGAGTGGAACCGGGGAGCTGTTTTTT.

This clone came up a few times. The chain carries TRBV7-2 and TRBJ2-1; no reliable D call. Germline V lookup: CDR1 SGHTA, CDR2 FQGNSA. The V end lost 5 bases, the J end lost 4 bases, and 6 bases lay between the germline ends. The CDR3 contains 12 residues. CDR3 bases: TGTGCCAGCAGCCTCTATTACAATGAGCAGTTCTTC. Encoded protein: CASSLYYNEQFF. Looking up the rest from reference TRBV7-2 and TRBJ2-1 gives the full variable domain: GAGVSQSPSNKVTEKGKDVELRCDPISGHTALYWYRQSLGQGLEFLIYFQGNSAPDKSGLPSDRFSAERTGGSVSTLTIQRTQQEDSAVYLCASSLYYNEQFFGPGTRLTVL.

The V call is TRBV4-3, the J call TRBJ1-2; tentatively, D is TRBD1 (5 bases). V dropped 0 bases and J dropped 5 bases, with 16 bases sitting between them. Germline CDR1 LGHNA, CDR2 YSLEER. This CDR3 has 16 amino acids. The CDR3 DNA reads as TGCGCCAGCAGCCAAGATCACAGACAGTCACCATATGGCTACACCTTC. Translation: CASSQDHRQSPYGYTF.

The chain is built from TRBV5-5 and TRBJ1-3; 8 bases are a match to TRBD1. J gave up 1 base and V 4 bases, and 7 bases lay outside the gene matches. The CDR3 has 16 residues. The germline V gene has CDR1 SGHKS and CDR2 YYEKEE (reference sequence). The CDR3 DNA follows: TGTGCCAGCAGCCCACAGGGGGAGAGATCTGGAAACACCATATATTTT. Protein sequence: CASSPQGERSGNTIYF.

V usage is TRBV7-2 and J usage is TRBJ2-5; D is perhaps TRBD2 (6 bases). This CDR3 contains 14 residues. Trimming took off 0 bases at V and 6 bases at J, with 11 bases between the two ends. Germline V lookup: CDR1 SGHTA, CDR2 FQGNSA. The CDR3 nucleotides read TGTGCCAGCAGCTTAGCCCGGGAGAGGAAGACCCAGTACTTC. It encodes CASSLARERKTQYF. The full variable domain, completed using reference TRBV7-2 and TRBJ2-5, is GAGVSQSPSNKVTEKGKDVELRCDPISGHTALYWYRQSLGQGLEFLIYFQGNSAPDKSGLPSDRFSAERTGGSVSTLTIQRTQQEDSAVYLCASSLARERKTQYFGPGTRLLVL.

The genes are TRBV19 and TRBJ1-1; tentatively, D is TRBD1 (5 bases). The CDR3 sequence is 14 residues long. Germline-derived CDR1 and CDR2 are LNHDA and SQIVND (reference sequence). With 5 bases removed from V and 0 bases from J, the gap between germline ends came to 10 bases. In DNA, the CDR3 is TGTGCCAGTAGTTGGGGCAGGATGAACACTGAAGCTTTCTTT. It yields the protein CASSWGRMNTEAFF.

The chain carries TRBV6-5 and TRBJ1-1; maybe TRBD1 (5 bases). The V end was cut by 0 bases, the J end by 3 bases, with 11 bases between. The CDR3 totals 15 residues. Germline lookup yields CDR1 MNHEY and CDR2 SVGAGI. CDR3 sequence: CASSYSEGAYTEAFF. In nucleotides, the CDR3 is TGTGCCAGCAGTTACTCGGAAGGGGCCTACACTGAAGCTTTCTTT.